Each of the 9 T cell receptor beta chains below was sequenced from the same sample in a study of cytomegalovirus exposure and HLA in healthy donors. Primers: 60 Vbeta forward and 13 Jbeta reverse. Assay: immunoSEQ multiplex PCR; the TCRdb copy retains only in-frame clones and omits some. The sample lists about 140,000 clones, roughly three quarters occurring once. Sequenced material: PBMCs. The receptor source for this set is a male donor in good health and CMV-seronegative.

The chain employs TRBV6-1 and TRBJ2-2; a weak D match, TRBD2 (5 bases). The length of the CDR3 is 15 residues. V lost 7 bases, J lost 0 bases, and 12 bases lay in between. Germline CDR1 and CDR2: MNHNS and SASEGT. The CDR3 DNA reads TGTGCCAGCATTTTGACTACTTCGAACACCGGGGAGCTGTTTTTT. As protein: CASILTTSNTGELFF.

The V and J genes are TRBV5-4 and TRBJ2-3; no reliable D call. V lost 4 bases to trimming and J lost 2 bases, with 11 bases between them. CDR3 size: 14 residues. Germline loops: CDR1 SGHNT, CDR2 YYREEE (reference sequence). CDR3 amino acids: CASSPPISTDTQYF. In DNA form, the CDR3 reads TGTGCCAGCAGCCCCCCTATCTCCACAGATACGCAGTATTTT. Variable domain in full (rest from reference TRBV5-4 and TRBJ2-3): ETGVTQSPTHLIKTRGQQVTLRCSSQSGHNTVSWYQQALGQGPQFIFQYYREEENGRGNFPPRFSGLQFPNYSSELNVNALELDDSALYLCASSPPISTDTQYFGPGTRLTVL.

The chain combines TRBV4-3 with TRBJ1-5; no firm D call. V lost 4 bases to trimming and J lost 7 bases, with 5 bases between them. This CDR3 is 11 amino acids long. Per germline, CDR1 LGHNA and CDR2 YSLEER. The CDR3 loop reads CASSPGQPQHF. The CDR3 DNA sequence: TGCGCCAGCAGCCCGGGGCAGCCCCAGCATTTT.

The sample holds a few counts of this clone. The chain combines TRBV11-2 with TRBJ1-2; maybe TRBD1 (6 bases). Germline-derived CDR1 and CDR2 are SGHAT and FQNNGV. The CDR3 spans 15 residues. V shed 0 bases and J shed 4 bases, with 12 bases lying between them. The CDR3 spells CASSLDPGQSYGYTF. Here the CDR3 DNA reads TGTGCCAGCAGCTTAGACCCCGGACAGAGCTATGGCTACACCTTC.

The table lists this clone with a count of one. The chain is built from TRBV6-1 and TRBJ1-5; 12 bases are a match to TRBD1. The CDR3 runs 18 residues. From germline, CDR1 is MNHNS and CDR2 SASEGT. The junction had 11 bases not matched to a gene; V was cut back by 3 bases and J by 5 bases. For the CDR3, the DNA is TGTGCCAGCAGTGACATCCCTCCGGGACAGGGGGCTTATCAGCCCCAGCATTTT. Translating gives CASSDIPPGQGAYQPQHF.

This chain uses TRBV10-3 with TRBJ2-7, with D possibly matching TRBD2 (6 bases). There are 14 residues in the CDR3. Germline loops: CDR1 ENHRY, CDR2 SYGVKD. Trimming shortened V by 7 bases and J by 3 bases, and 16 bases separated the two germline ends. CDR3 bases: TGTGCCATCACTACACCCGGGACTTTCTACGAGCAGTACTTC. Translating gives CAITTPGTFYEQYF.

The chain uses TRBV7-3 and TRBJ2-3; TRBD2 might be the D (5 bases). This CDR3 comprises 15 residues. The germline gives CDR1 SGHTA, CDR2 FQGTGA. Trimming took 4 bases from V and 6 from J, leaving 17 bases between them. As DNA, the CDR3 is TGTGCCAGCAGCTACCGCGGGTCATCGCAGGATACGCAGTATTTT. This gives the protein CASSYRGSSQDTQYF.

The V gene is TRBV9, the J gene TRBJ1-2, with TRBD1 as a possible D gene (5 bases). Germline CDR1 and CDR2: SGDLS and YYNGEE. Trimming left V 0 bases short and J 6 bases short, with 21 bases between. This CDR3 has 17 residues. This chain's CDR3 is CASSVVVGRPQGDGYTF. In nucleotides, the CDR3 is TGTGCCAGCAGCGTAGTAGTTGGGAGGCCTCAAGGGGATGGCTACACCTTC.

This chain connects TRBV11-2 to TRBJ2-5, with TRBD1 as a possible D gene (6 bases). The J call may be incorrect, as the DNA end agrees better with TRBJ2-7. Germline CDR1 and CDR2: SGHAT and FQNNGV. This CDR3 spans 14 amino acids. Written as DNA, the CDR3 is TGTGCCAGCAGCTTCACGGGAACAGGGAACGAGCAGTACTTC. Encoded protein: CASSFTGTGNEQYF.